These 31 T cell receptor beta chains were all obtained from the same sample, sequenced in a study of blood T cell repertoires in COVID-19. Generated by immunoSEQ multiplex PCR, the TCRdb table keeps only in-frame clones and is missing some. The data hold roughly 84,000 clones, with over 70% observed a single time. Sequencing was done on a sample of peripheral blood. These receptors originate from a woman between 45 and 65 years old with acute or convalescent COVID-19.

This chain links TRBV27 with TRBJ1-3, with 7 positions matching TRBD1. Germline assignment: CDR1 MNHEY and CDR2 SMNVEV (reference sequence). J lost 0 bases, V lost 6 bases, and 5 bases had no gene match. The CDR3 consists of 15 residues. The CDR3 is CASRNRGGSGNTIYF. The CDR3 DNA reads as TGTGCCAGCAGAAACAGGGGCGGCTCTGGAAACACCATATATTTT.

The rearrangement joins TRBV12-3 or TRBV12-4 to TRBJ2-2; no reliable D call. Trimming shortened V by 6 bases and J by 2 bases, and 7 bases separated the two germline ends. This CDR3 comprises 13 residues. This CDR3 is CASSQRNTGELFF. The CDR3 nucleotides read TGTGCCAGCAGCCAGCGCAACACCGGGGAGCTGTTTTTT.

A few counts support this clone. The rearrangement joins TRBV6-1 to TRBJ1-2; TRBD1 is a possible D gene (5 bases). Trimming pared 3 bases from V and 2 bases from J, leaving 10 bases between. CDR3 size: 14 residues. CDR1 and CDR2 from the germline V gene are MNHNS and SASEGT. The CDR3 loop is CASSDTGRNYGYTF. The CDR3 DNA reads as TGTGCCAGCAGTGATACAGGAAGAAACTATGGCTACACCTTC.

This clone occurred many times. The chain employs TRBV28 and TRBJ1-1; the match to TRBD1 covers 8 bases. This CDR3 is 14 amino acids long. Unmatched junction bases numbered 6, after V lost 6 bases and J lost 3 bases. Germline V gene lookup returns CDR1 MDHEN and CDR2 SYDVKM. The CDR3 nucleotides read TGTGCCAGCAGCCGGACAGGGAGGGACACTGAAGCTTTCTTT. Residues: CASSRTGRDTEAFF.

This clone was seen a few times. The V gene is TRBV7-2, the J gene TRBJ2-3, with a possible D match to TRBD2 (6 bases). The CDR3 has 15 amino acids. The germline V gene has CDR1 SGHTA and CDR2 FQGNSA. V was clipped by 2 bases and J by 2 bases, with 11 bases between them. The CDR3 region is CASSLLSGVTDTQYF. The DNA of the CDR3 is TGTGCCAGCAGCTTATTGTCGGGGGTCACAGATACGCAGTATTTT.

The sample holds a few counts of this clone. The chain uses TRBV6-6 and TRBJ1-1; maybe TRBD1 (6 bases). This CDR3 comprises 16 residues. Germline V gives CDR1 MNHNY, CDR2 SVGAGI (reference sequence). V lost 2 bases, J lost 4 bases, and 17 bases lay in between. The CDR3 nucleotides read TGTGCCAGCAGTTACCCGGGTAACCTACAGGGCACTGAAGCTTTCTTT. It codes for CASSYPGNLQGTEAFF.

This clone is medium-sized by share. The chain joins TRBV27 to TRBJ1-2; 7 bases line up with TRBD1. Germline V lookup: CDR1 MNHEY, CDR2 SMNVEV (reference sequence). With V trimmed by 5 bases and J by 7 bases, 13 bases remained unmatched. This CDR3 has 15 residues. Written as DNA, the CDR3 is TGTGCCAGCAGTCAAGGGCCAGGGGGACGAGGTGGCTACACCTTC. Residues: CASSQGPGGRGGYTF.

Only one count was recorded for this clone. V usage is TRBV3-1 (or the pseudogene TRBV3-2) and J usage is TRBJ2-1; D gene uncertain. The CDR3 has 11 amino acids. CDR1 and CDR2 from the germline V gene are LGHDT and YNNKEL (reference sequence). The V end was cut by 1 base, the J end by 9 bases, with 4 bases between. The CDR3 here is CASSQVSEQFF. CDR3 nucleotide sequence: TGTGCCAGCAGCCAAGTTAGTGAGCAGTTCTTC.

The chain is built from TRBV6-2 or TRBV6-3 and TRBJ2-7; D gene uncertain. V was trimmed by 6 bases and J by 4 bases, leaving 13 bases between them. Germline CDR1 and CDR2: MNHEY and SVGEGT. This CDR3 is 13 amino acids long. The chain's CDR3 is CASSRADGYEQYF. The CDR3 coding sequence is TGTGCCAGCAGCCGAGCCGACGGGTACGAGCAGTACTTC.

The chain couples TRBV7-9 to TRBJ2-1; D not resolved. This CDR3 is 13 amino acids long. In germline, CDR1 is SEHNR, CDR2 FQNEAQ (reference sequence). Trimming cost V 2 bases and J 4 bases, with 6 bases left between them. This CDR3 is CASSLLTYNEQFF. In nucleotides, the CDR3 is TGTGCCAGCAGCTTACTAACTTACAATGAGCAGTTCTTC.

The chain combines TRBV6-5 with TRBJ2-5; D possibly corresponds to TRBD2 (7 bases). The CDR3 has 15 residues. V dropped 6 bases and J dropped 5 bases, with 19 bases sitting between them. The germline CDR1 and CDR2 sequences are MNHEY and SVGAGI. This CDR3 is CASSPRGGVEETQYF. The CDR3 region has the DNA TGTGCCAGCAGCCCAAGGGGGGGAGTAGAGGAGACCCAGTACTTC.

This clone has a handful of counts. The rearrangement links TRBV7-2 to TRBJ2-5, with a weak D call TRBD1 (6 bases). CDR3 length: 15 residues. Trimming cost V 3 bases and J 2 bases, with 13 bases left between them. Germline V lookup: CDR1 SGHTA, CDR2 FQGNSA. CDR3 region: CASSFWQGSQETQYF. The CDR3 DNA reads TGTGCCAGCAGCTTTTGGCAGGGGAGTCAAGAGACCCAGTACTTC. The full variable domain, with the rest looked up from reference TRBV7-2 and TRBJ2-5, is GAGVSQSPSNKVTEKGKDVELRCDPISGHTALYWYRQSLGQGLEFLIYFQGNSAPDKSGLPSDRFSAERTGGSVSTLTIQRTQQEDSAVYLCASSFWQGSQETQYFGPGTRLLVL.

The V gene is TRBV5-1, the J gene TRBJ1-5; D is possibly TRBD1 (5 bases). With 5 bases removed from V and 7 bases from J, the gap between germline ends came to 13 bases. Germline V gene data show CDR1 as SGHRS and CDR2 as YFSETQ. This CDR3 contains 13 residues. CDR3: CASRMDIGQPQHF. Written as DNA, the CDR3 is TGCGCCAGCAGGATGGACATAGGACAGCCCCAGCATTTT.

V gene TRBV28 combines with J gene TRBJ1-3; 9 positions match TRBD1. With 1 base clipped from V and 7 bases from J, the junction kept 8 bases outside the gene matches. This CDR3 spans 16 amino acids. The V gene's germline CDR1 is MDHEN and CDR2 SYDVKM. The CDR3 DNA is TGTGCCAGCAGTTTATCGCGGGGACAGGGCAGGAACACCATATATTTT. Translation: CASSLSRGQGRNTIYF. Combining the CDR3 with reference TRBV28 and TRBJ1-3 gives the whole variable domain DVKVTQSSRYLVKRTGEKVFLECVQDMDHENMFWYRQDPGLGLRLIYFSYDVKMKEKGDIPEGYSVSREKKERFSLILESASTNQTSMYLCASSLSRGQGRNTIYFGEGSWLTVV.

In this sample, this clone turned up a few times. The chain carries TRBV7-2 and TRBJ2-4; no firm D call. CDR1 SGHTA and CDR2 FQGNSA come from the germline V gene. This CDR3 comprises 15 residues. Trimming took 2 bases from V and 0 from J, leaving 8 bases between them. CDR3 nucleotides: TGTGCCAGCAGCTTAAGCACTCTAGCCAAAAACATTCAGTACTTC. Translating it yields CASSLSTLAKNIQYF. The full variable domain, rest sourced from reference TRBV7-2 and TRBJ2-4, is GAGVSQSPSNKVTEKGKDVELRCDPISGHTALYWYRQSLGQGLEFLIYFQGNSAPDKSGLPSDRFSAERTGGSVSTLTIQRTQQEDSAVYLCASSLSTLAKNIQYFGAGTRLSVL.

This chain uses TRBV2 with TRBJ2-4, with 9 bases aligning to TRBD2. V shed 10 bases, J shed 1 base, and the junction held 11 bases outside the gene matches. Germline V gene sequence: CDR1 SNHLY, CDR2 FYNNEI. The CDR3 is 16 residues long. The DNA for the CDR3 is TGTGCCACCGCAGGAGGGCTAGCGGGGGCCAAAAACATTCAGTACTTC. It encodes CATAGGLAGAKNIQYF.

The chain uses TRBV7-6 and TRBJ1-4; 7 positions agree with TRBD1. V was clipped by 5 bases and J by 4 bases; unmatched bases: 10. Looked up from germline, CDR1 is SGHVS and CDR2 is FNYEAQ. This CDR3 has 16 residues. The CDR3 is CASSPIGDSRNEKLFF. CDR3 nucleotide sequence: TGTGCCAGCAGCCCCATAGGGGACAGTCGTAATGAAAAACTGTTTTTT.

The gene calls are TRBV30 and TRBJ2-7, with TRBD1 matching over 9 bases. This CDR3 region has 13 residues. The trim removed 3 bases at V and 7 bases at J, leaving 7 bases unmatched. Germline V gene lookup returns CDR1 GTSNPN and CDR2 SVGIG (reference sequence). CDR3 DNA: TGTGCCTGGAGCGCACAGGGGGCGCGGGAGCAGTACTTC. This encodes CAWSAQGAREQYF. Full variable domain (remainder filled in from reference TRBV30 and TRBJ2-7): SQTIHQWPATLVQPVGSPLSLECTVEGTSNPNLYWYRQAAGRGLQLLFYSVGIGQISSEVPQNLSASRPQDRQFILSSKKLLLSDSGFYLCAWSAQGAREQYFGPGTRLTVT.

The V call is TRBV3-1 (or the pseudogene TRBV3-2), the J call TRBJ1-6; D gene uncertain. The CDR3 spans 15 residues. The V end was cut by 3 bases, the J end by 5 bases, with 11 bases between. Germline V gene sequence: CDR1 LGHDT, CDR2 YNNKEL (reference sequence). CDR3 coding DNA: TGTGCCAGCAGCCACTCAGGCACCGATAATTCACCCCTCCACTTT. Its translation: CASSHSGTDNSPLHF.

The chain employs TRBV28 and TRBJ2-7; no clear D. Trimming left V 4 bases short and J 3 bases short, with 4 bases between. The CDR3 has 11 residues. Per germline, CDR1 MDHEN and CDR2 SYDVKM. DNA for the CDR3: TGTGCCAGCAGTTCCTTCTACGAGCAGTACTTC. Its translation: CASSSFYEQYF.

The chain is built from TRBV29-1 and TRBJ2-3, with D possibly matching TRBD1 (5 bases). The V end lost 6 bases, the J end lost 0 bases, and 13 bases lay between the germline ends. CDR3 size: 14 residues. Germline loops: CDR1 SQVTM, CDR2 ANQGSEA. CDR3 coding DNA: TGCAGCGTCACAGGATCTTCTAGCACAGATACGCAGTATTTT. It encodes CSVTGSSSTDTQYF.

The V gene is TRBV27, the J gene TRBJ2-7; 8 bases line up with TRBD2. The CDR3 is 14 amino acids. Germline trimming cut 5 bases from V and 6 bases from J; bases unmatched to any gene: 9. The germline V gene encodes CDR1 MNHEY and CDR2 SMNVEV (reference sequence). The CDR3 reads CASSPRGRGVEQYF. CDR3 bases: TGTGCCAGCAGTCCCCGGGGGCGGGGGGTCGAGCAGTACTTC.

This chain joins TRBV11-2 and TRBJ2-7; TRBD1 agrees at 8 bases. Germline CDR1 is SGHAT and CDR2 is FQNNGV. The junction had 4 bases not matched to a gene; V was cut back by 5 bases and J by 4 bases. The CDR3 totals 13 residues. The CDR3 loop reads CASSAYRGYEQYF. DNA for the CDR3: TGTGCCAGCAGCGCGTACAGGGGGTACGAGCAGTACTTC.

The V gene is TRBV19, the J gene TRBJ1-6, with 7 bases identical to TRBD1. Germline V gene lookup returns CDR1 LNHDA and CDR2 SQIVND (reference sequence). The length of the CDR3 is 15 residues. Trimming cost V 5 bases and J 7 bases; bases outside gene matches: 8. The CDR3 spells CASSPGTDWNSPLHF. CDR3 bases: TGTGCCAGTAGTCCTGGGACAGACTGGAATTCACCCCTCCACTTT. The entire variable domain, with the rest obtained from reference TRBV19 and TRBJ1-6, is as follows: DGGITQSPKYLFRKEGQNVTLSCEQNLNHDAMYWYRQDPGQGLRLIYYSQIVNDFQKGDIAEGYSVSREKKESFPLTVTSAQKNPTAFYLCASSPGTDWNSPLHFGNGTRLTVT.

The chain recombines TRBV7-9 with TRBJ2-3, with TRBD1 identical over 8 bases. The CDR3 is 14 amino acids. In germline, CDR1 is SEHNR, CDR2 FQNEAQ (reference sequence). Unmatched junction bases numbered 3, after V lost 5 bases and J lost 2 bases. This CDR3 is CASSDRGSTDTQYF. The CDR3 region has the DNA TGTGCCAGCAGCGACAGGGGATCCACAGATACGCAGTATTTT.

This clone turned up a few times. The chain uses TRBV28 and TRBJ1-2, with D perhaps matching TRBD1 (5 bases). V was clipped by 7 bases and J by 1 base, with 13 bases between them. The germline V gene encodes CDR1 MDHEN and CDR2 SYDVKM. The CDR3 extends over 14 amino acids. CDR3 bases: TGTGCCAGCACCGCGGGAGGGGATAACTATGGCTACACCTTC. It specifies CASTAGGDNYGYTF.

DNA of the CDR3: TGTGCCAGCTCACCACCGACAGGCCAAGAGACCCAGTACTTC. Translating it yields CASSPPTGQETQYF. The V and J genes are TRBV18 and TRBJ2-5, with D possibly matching TRBD1 (6 bases). Germline values: CDR1 KGHSH, CDR2 LQKENI. The CDR3 contains 14 residues. V lost 0 bases to trimming and J lost 1 base, with 6 bases between them.

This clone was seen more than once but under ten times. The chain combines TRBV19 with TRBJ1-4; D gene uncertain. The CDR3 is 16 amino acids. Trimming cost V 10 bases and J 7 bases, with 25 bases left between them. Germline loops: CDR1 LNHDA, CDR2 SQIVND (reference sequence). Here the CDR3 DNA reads TGTGCCACCGCAAATCCTGTGCGAGGGCGAGTTGAAAAACTGTTTTTT. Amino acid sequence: CATANPVRGRVEKLFF.

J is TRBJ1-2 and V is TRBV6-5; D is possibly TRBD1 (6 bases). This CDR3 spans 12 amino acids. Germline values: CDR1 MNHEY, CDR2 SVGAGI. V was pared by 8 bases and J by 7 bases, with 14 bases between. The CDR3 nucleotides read TGTGCCAGCCTGACACAGGGATTTGGCTACACCTTC. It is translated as CASLTQGFGYTF.

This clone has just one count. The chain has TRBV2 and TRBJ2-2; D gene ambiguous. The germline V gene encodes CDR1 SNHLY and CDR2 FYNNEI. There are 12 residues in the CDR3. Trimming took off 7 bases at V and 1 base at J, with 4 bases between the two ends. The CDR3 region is CASIMNTGELFF. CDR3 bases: TGTGCCAGCATCATGAACACCGGGGAGCTGTTTTTT. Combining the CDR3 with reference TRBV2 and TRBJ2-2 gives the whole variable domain EPEVTQTPSHQVTQMGQEVILRCVPISNHLYFYWYRQILGQKVEFLVSFYNNEISEKSEIFDDQFSVERPDGSNFTLKIRSTKLEDSAMYFCASIMNTGELFFGEGSRLTVL.

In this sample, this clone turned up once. Here the CDR3 DNA reads TGTGCCAGCAGCTCCCCGACTATAGAGACCCAGTACTTC. Translating it yields CASSSPTIETQYF. The V gene is TRBV5-6, the J gene TRBJ2-5; weak D call: TRBD2 (5 bases). Germline V gene data show CDR1 as SGHDT and CDR2 as YYEEEE. CDR3 length: 13 residues. V was shortened by 3 bases and J by 4 bases, with 10 bases between the two germline ends.